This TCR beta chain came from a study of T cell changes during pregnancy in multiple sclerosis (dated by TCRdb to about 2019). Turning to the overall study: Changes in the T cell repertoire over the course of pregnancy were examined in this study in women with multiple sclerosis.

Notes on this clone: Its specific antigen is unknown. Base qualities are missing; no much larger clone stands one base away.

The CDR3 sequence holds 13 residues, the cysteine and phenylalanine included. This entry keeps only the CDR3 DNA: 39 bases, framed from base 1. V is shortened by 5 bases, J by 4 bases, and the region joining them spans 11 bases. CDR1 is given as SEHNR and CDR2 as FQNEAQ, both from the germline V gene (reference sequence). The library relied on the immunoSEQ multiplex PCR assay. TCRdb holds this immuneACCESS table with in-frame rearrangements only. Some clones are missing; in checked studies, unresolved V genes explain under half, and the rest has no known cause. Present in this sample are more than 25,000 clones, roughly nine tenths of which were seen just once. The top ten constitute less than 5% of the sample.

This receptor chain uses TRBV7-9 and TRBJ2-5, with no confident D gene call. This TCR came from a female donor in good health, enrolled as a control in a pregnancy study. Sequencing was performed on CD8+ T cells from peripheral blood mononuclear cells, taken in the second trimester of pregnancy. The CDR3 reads CASSDTERETQYF. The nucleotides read TGTGCCAGCAGCGATACAGAAAGAGAGACCCAGTACTTC.